This TCR beta chain was obtained from a study of PD-L1 blockade in urothelial cancer. As for the study in general: Median blood clonality was around 0.08, with tens of thousands of unique TCRs.

Overall study results and limits: Below-median pretreatment blood TCR clonality was associated with improved progression-free and overall survival.

Assay used: immunoSEQ multiplex PCR; TCRdb lists only in-frame clones, some missing. In the table there are 60,000 to 70,000 clones, approximately 78% of which are singletons. Noted time point: pretreatment peripheral blood. Patients' urothelial carcinoma was locally advanced or metastatic. The CDR3 runs to 14 residues. Germline loops: CDR1 SGDLS, CDR2 YYNGEE. V lost 4 bases, J lost 1 base, and 9 bases lay in between. As to this clone: As yet, its antigen is unknown.

This receptor was taken from a man between 70 and 80 years old with urothelial cancer. The material was PBMCs, obtained around atezolizumab (anti-PD-L1) treatment. The chain is built from TRBV9 and TRBJ1-3; tentatively, D is TRBD1 (6 bases). The CDR3 DNA reads TGTGCCAGCAGCCCTGGGACATCTGGAAACACCATATATTTT. Protein: CASSPGTSGNTIYF.